These 27 T cell receptor beta chains share one sample of origin, sequenced in a study of human T cells and chemical hapten exposure (dated by TCRdb to about 2021). Receptor libraries were prepared by RACE. Data came from a NextSeq 500. The raw public reads went through TCRdb reprocessing: fastp at Q25, MiXCR clone calling, in-frame beta chains kept. Every distinct CDR3 protein forms one entry, paired with its most common genes and DNA. For this sample there are 44,000 or so distinct CDR3 sequences; about 3.7% appear just once. Of the sample, 5% to 7% falls within the top ten clones. The time point label corresponds to: healthy volunteer bleed at 6 weeks. Unfractionated whole blood was collected in Tempus Blood RNA tubes, and total RNA was extracted from that blood. The sequencing input was whole blood. The receptors originated from a human donor in good health. Some clones in this sample may be carry-over from other donors' samples.

This clonotype was observed many times. V gene TRBV29-1 combines with J gene TRBJ2-7; 14 positions match TRBD2. Germline loops: CDR1 SQVTM, CDR2 ANQGSEA. The CDR3 extends over 14 amino acids. With V trimmed by 7 bases and J by 4 bases, 6 bases remained unmatched. The CDR3 is CSGATSGRAYEQYF. For the CDR3, the DNA is TGCAGCGGAGCGACTAGCGGGAGGGCTTACGAGCAGTACTTC.

This clonotype was recorded many times. V usage is TRBV20-1 and J usage is TRBJ2-1; D is perhaps TRBD2 (6 bases). The CDR3 extends over 14 amino acids. The V end was cut by 5 bases, the J end by 6 bases, with 17 bases between. Per germline, CDR1 DFQATT and CDR2 SNEGSKA (reference sequence). The CDR3 here is CSAPRPGVGNEQFF. CDR3 nucleotides: TGCAGTGCTCCCCGACCGGGAGTCGGCAATGAGCAGTTCTTC.

In this sample, this clonotype turned up a few times. The V and J genes are TRBV11-2 and TRBJ2-5, with D possibly being TRBD2 (6 bases). The ends were cut back, 6 bases at V and 3 bases at J, with 20 bases in the middle. This CDR3 is built from 16 residues. Germline CDR1 reads SGHAT; CDR2 reads FQNNGV. This chain's CDR3 is CASRPTSGTRKETQYF. The CDR3 DNA is TGTGCCAGCAGGCCTACGTCCGGGACTCGTAAAGAGACCCAGTACTTC.

In its sample, this clonotype was seen a few times. The DNA for the CDR3 is TGTGCCAGCACCTGGGGGACAGGGTTTGAAAAACTGTTTTTT. Amino acids: CASTWGTGFEKLFF. The chain recombines TRBV28 with TRBJ1-4; 9 bases fit TRBD1. The CDR3 loop spans 14 amino acids. With V trimmed by 7 bases and J by 7 bases, 7 bases remained unmatched. Looked up from germline, CDR1 is MDHEN and CDR2 is SYDVKM.

This clonotype was seen many times. The chain carries TRBV28 and TRBJ2-7, with 7 bases aligning to TRBD1. The CDR3 spans 15 residues. Losses at the gene ends were 1 base for V and 0 bases for J; bases not matched to a gene: 3. The germline V gene has CDR1 MDHEN and CDR2 SYDVKM. The DNA of the CDR3 is TGTGCCAGCAGTTTATTGGACAGGATCTCCTACGAGCAGTACTTC. Amino acid sequence: CASSLLDRISYEQYF.

This clonotype was counted ten times or more. At one end, the junction sequence differs from germline, possibly due to a read error. The chain is built from TRBV29-1 and TRBJ2-4; D is perhaps TRBD1 (5 bases). The CDR3 runs to 14 residues. CDR1 SQVTM and CDR2 ANQGSEA come from the germline V gene. CDR3 sequence: CSVQDSGLVNIQYF. The CDR3 nucleotides are TGCAGCGTTCAAGACAGTGGCCTTGTGAACATTCAGTACTTC.

This clonotype was recorded many times. The V and J genes are TRBV7-3 and TRBJ2-5; no definite D call. Trimming removed 1 base from V and 1 base from J, with 10 bases in between. Germline V gives CDR1 SGHTA, CDR2 FQGTGA. This CDR3 has 15 amino acids. The CDR3 DNA is TGTGCCAGCAGCTTAAGTTCTTCACGCCAAGAGACCCAGTACTTC. Its translation is CASSLSSSRQETQYF.

This clonotype was seen at least ten times. The chain recombines TRBV20-1 with TRBJ2-1; 8 bases map to TRBD2. Trimming cost V 1 base and J 0 bases; bases outside gene matches: 8. The CDR3 length is 17 residues. Germline V lookup: CDR1 DFQATT, CDR2 SNEGSKA (reference sequence). CDR3 bases: TGCAGTGCTAGAGCCCAATTAGCGGGGAGCTCCTACAATGAGCAGTTCTTC. The encoded protein is CSARAQLAGSSYNEQFF.

In its sample, this clonotype was seen many times. The chain couples TRBV28 to TRBJ2-6, with D uncertain. Germline CDR1 reads MDHEN; CDR2 reads SYDVKM. V was trimmed by 3 bases and J by 0 bases, leaving 6 bases between them. The CDR3 contains 15 residues. CDR3 residues: CASSFSVSGANVLTF. In DNA form, the CDR3 reads TGTGCCAGCAGTTTTAGTGTCTCTGGGGCCAACGTCCTGACTTTC.

This clonotype has a count of ten or more. The genes are TRBV7-9 and TRBJ2-1; D is perhaps TRBD2 (6 bases). Germline CDR1 reads SEHNR; CDR2 reads FQNEAQ (reference sequence). The CDR3 is 17 amino acids. V lost 6 bases and J 9 bases, leaving 27 bases between the germline ends. The CDR3 bases are TGTGCCAGCAGACCAATCACGGGCTCTAGCGCTGTTGGTGAGCAGTTCTTC. It codes for CASRPITGSSAVGEQFF.

Many counts were recorded for this clonotype. The chain's CDR3 is CASSQEGTGTSGNYEQYF. The CDR3 bases are TGCGCCAGCAGCCAAGAAGGAACCGGGACTAGCGGGAACTACGAGCAGTACTTC. V gene TRBV4-1 combines with J gene TRBJ2-7; 13 bases are shared with TRBD2. This CDR3 region has 18 residues. Germline V gene lookup returns CDR1 MGHRA and CDR2 YSYEKL. The V and J ends lost 0 bases and 3 bases, in that order; junction bases with no gene match: 8.

There are many counts of this clonotype. The chain links TRBV28 to TRBJ1-2; possibly TRBD1 for D (6 bases). Germline V CDR1 and CDR2: MDHEN, SYDVKM. Trimming removed 8 bases from V and 2 bases from J, with 15 bases in between. The CDR3 runs 14 residues. The CDR3 spells CASRQPGANYGYTF. CDR3 sequence (DNA): TGTGCCAGCCGTCAACCGGGGGCAAACTATGGCTACACCTTC.

This clonotype showed up many times. This sequence joins TRBV10-3 and TRBJ1-1; D is undetermined. There are 12 residues in the CDR3. The V gene's germline CDR1 is ENHRY and CDR2 SYGVKD. V was pared by 4 bases and J by 7 bases, with 10 bases between. The chain's CDR3 is CAISAGRSEAFF. The CDR3 bases are TGTGCCATCAGTGCTGGCCGGAGTGAAGCTTTCTTT.

The table lists this clonotype with many counts. The chain has TRBV7-8 and TRBJ2-7; no reliable D call. The CDR3 length is 13 residues. CDR1 is SGHVS and CDR2 is FQNEAQ in the germline V gene. V was clipped by 1 base and J by 2 bases, with 6 bases between them. The CDR3 DNA reads as TGTGCCAGCAGCTTAGACTCCCCCTACGAGCAGTACTTC. It codes for CASSLDSPYEQYF.

The chain links TRBV12-3 or TRBV12-4 to TRBJ2-1, with 7 nucleotides matching TRBD2. The CDR3 is 16 amino acids. V lost 0 bases, J lost 0 bases, and 2 bases stayed unmatched. CDR3 sequence reads: CASSLALADSYNEQFF. In DNA form, the CDR3 reads TGTGCCAGCAGTTTAGCGCTAGCGGACTCCTACAATGAGCAGTTCTTC.

The gene calls are TRBV20-1 and TRBJ1-1, with D unresolved. Trimming stripped 1 base from V and 1 base from J, with 10 bases between. The CDR3 covers 14 residues. Looked up from germline, CDR1 is DFQATT and CDR2 is SNEGSKA (reference sequence). The CDR3 loop reads CSARATGRNTEAFF. The CDR3 region has the DNA TGCAGTGCTAGAGCTACTGGGCGGAACACTGAAGCTTTCTTT.

A note on this clonotype: A much larger clone is a single base away; this may be a read error. The final CDR3 position lacks the conserved phenylalanine or tryptophan, pointing to a likely read error. The rearrangement uses TRBV20-1 and TRBJ1-2; 9 nucleotides align to TRBD1. The CDR3 loop spans 16 amino acids. Trimming at V came to 6 bases and at J to 3 bases, leaving 14 bases not matched to a gene. CDR1 is DFQATT and CDR2 is SNEGSKA in the germline V gene (reference sequence). CDR3 loop: CSAPRGVGQGDYGYTL. The CDR3 DNA is TGCAGTGCCCCGCGTGGGGTGGGACAGGGAGACTATGGCTACACCTTA.

This clonotype came up many times. The gene calls are TRBV12-3 or TRBV12-4 and TRBJ2-7; D is uncertain. V was pared by 3 bases and J by 7 bases, with 16 bases between. CDR3 length: 14 residues. In DNA, the CDR3 is TGTGCCAGCAGTTTCCGCGTCTTTTTTTCTGAGCAGTACTTC. This encodes CASSFRVFFSEQYF.

Comment on this clonotype: This sequence may be a read error, since a much larger clone differs from it by one base. The chain combines TRBV4-2 with TRBJ2-3; tentatively, D is TRBD2 (6 bases). Germline loops: CDR1 LGHNA, CDR2 YNFKEQ. CDR3 size: 17 residues. The CDR3 DNA is TGTGCCAGCAACCAAGATGATGGTCTCCTAGCGTTGGATACGCAGTATTTT. Its translation is CASNQDDGLLALDTQYF.

Concerning this clonotype: Being one base from a much bigger clone, this may be a read error. The gene calls are TRBV29-1 and TRBJ1-5, with 8 positions matching TRBD1. The V gene end was trimmed by 7 bases and the J gene end by 9 bases; junction bases not matched to a gene: 8. Germline V gene sequence: CDR1 SQVTM, CDR2 ANQGSEA. This CDR3 region has 12 residues. The CDR3 spells CSAGQGYRPQHF. CDR3 DNA: TGCAGCGCAGGACAGGGTTATCGGCCCCAGCATTTT.

Many counts were recorded for this clonotype. J is TRBJ2-5 and V is TRBV29-1; D is uncertain. CDR1 is SQVTM, CDR2 ANQGSEA, per germline. V gave up 4 bases and J gave up 1 base, with 10 bases separating them. The CDR3 loop spans 13 amino acids. The CDR3: CSVAWSPQETQYF. CDR3 sequence (DNA): TGCAGCGTTGCCTGGAGCCCCCAAGAGACCCAGTACTTC.

This clonotype was detected many times. The V and J genes are TRBV29-1 and TRBJ1-1, with D unclear. Germline assignment: CDR1 SQVTM and CDR2 ANQGSEA. V gave up 4 bases and J gave up 5 bases, with 17 bases separating them. The CDR3 runs to 14 residues. The CDR3 nucleotides are TGCAGCGTTGGGGGTAGGGAAGGCTCGACTGAAGCTTTCTTT. Translation gives CSVGGREGSTEAFF.

The V gene is TRBV9, the J gene TRBJ2-7, with 10 nucleotides matching TRBD2. CDR3 length: 14 amino acids. CDR1 and CDR2 from the germline V gene are SGDLS and YYNGEE. J gave up 4 bases and V 4 bases, and 5 bases lay outside the gene matches. CDR3 sequence reads: CASSSSGSGYEQYF. DNA for the CDR3: TGTGCCAGCAGCTCTAGCGGGAGCGGGTACGAGCAGTACTTC.

There are many counts of this clonotype. The genes are TRBV29-1 and TRBJ1-2, with D tentatively TRBD1 (5 bases). The germline V and J ends were trimmed by 4 bases and 5 bases, with 14 bases remaining between them. Germline V gene sequence: CDR1 SQVTM, CDR2 ANQGSEA. The CDR3 is 13 residues long. The CDR3 DNA sequence: TGCAGCGTTGCGGTGTGGGGGGATTATGGCTACACCTTC. Encoded protein: CSVAVWGDYGYTF. Filled out from reference TRBV29-1 and TRBJ1-2, the complete variable domain reads SAVISQKPSRDICQRGTSLTIQCQVDSQVTMMFWYRQQPGQSLTLIATANQGSEATYESGFVIDKFPISRPNLTFSTLTVSNMSPEDSSIYLCSVAVWGDYGYTFGSGTRLTVV.

The chain links TRBV10-3 to TRBJ2-3; D remains unclear. CDR3 length: 11 residues. The germline gives CDR1 ENHRY, CDR2 SYGVKD. V gave up 8 bases and J gave up 4 bases, with 7 bases separating them. In nucleotides, the CDR3 is TGTGCCATCCTTGGCGCAGATACGCAGTATTTT. The encoded protein is CAILGADTQYF.

This clonotype has more than one count but fewer than ten. The CDR3 here is CSAGPLAGATDTQYF. In DNA form, the CDR3 reads TGCAGTGCTGGACCCTTAGCGGGAGCCACAGATACGCAGTATTTT. The genes are TRBV20-1 and TRBJ2-3; 9 positions agree with TRBD2. The germline V gene has CDR1 DFQATT and CDR2 SNEGSKA (reference sequence). The trim removed 5 bases at V and 2 bases at J, leaving 8 bases unmatched. The CDR3 runs to 15 residues.

On this clonotype itself: This may stem from a read error, because a much larger clone lies one nucleotide away. V and J are TRBV6-5 and TRBJ1-1; D is possibly TRBD1 (5 bases). Germline CDR1 and CDR2: MNHEY and SVGAGI. The V and J ends lost 2 bases and 0 bases respectively, with 10 bases between them. The CDR3 has 15 residues. This CDR3 reads CASSYGRAMNTEAFF. The CDR3 nucleotides are TGTGCCAGCAGTTACGGCAGGGCCATGAACACTGAAGCTTTCTTT.